The clone carrying this T cell receptor (beta chain) was detected a few times. Its antigen is not identified. The data derive from a study of metastatic and nonmetastatic thyroid tumors. Germline V lookup: CDR1 MNHNS, CDR2 SASEGT. The CDR3 extends over 13 amino acids. Deletions cut 10 bases from V and 4 bases from J, with 13 bases between. TCRdb re-called clones via MiXCR from the PCR reads. The data hold about 6,100 clones, with roughly a third observed a single time. Before thyroid surgery, none of the patients had received any treatment. Findings and caveats of the study: Patients with malignant thyroid tumors reportedly had significantly higher TCR beta diversity than those with benign nodules, in blood and tumor.

The sample comprised adjacent normal tissue. The TCR comes from a male donor with papillary thyroid cancer or a benign thyroid nodule (not recorded which). Some clones in this sample may be carry-over from other donors' samples. The V and J genes are TRBV6-1 and TRBJ2-2; D uncertain. The CDR3 DNA reads as TGTGCCACCAGCCGCGTTTCCACCGGGGAGCTGTTTTTT. Translated, it gives CATSRVSTGELFF.